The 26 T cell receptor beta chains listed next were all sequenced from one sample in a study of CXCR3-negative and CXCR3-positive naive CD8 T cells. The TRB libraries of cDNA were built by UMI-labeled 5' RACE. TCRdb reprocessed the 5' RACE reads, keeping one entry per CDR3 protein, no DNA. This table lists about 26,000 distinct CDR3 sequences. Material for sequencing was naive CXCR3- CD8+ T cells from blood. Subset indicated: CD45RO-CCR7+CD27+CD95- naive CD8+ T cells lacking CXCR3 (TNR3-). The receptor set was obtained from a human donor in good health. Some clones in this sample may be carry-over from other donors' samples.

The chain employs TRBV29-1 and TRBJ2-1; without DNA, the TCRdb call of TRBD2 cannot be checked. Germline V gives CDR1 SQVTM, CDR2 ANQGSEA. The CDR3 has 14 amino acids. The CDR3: CSTSGEVSYNEQFF.

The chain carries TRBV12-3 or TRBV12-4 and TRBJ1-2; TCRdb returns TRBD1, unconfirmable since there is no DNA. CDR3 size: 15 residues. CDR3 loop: CASSLRSGAGYGYTF.

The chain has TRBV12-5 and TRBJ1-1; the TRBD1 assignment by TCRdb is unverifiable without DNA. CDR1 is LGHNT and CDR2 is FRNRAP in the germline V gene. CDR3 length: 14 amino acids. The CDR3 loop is CASGLVKTGFEAFF. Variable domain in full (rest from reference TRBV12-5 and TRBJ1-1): DARVTQTPRHKVTEMGQEVTMRCQPILGHNTVFWYRQTMMQGLELLAYFRNRAPLDDSGMPKDRFSAEMPDATLATLKIQPSEPRDSAVYFCASGLVKTGFEAFFGQGTRLTVV.

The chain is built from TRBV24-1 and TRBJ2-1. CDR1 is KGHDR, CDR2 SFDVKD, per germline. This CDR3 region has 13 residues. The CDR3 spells CATSDLVNGEQFF.

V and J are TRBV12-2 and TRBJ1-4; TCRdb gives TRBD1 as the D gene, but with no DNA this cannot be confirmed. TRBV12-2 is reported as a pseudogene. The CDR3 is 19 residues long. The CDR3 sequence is CASRFPRDRYLGANEKLFF.

The CDR3 protein is CASSEGAGGDEETQYF. The genes are TRBV25-1 and TRBJ2-5; TCRdb outputs TRBD1, but without DNA this stays unchecked. The germline gives CDR1 MGHDK, CDR2 SYGVNS. This CDR3 contains 16 residues.

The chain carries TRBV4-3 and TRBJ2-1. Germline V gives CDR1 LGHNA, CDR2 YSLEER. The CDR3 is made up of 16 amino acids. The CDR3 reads CASSQLTGGSYNEQFF.

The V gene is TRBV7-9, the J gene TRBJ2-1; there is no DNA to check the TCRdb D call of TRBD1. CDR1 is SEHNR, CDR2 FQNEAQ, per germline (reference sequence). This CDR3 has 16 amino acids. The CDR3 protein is CASSPRTGGTYNEQFF. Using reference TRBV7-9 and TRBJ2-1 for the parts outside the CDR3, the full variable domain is DTGVSQNPRHKITKRGQNVTFRCDPISEHNRLYWYRQTLGQGPEFLTYFQNEAQLEKSRLLSDRFSAERPKGSFSTLEIQRTEQGDSAMYLCASSPRTGGTYNEQFFGPGTRLTVL.

This chain's CDR3 is CSARDIPSTGGALYEQYF. The chain has TRBV20-1 and TRBJ2-7; TCRdb selects TRBD1, and the lack of DNA leaves this call unchecked. This CDR3 has 18 amino acids. The V gene's germline CDR1 is DFQATT and CDR2 SNEGSKA (reference sequence).

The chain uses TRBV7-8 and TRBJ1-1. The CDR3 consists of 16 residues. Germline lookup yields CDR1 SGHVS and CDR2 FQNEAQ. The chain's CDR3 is CASSLGGDDWNTEAFF.

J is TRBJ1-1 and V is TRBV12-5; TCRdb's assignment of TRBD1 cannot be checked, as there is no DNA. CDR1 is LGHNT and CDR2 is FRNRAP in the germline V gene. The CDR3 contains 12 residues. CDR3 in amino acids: CASQGLDTEAFF.

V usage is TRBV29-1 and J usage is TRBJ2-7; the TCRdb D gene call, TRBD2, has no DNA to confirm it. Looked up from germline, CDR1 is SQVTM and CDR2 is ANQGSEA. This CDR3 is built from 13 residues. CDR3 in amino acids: CSVVRGPKDEQYF.

CDR3: CASSLWTSGRYEQYF. The chain couples TRBV3-1 to TRBJ2-7; the TCRdb call, TRBD2, lacks DNA for checking. This CDR3 contains 15 residues. CDR1 LGHDT and CDR2 YNNKEL come from the germline V gene (reference sequence).

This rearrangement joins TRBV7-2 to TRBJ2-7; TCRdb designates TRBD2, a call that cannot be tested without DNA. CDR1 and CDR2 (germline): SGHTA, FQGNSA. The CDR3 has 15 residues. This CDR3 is CASSSYSGGSYEQYF.

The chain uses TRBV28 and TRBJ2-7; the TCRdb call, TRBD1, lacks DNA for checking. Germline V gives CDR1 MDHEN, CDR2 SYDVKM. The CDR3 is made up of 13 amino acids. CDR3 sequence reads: CASLGGSSYEQYF.

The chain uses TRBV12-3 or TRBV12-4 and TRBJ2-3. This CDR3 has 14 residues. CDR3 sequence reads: CASSPIDSTDTQYF.

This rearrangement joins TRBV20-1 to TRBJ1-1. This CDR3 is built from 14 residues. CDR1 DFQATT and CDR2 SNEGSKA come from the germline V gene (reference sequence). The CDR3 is CSARRDSGETEAFF.

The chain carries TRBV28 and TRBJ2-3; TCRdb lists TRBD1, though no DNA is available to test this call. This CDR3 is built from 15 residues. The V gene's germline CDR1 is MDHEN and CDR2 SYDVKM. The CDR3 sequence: CASSSGTGGWGTQYF.

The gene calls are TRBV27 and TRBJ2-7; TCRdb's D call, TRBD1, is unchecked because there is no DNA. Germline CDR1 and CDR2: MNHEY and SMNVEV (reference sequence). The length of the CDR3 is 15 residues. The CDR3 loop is CASSPLFGQIYEQYF.

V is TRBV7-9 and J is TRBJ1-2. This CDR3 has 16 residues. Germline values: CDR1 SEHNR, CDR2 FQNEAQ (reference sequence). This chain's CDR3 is CASSPRGQGLDGGYTF.

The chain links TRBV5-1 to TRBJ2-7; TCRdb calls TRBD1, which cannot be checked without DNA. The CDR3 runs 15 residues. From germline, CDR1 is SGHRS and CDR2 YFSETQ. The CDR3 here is CASSLETGLRDEQYF. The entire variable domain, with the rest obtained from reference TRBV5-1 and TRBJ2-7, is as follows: KAGVTQTPRYLIKTRGQQVTLSCSPISGHRSVSWYQQTPGQGLQFLFEYFSETQRNKGNFPGRFSGRQFSNSRSEMNVSTLELGDSALYLCASSLETGLRDEQYFGPGTRLTVT.

CDR3: CASSFAPTNQPQHF. The chain links TRBV28 to TRBJ1-5. The CDR3 sequence is 14 residues long. Per the germline V gene, CDR1 is MDHEN and CDR2 is SYDVKM.

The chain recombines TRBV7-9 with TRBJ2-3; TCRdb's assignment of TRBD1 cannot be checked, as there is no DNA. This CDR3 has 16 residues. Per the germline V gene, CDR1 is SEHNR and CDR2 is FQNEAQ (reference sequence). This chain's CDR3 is CASSPQTGASTDTQYF.

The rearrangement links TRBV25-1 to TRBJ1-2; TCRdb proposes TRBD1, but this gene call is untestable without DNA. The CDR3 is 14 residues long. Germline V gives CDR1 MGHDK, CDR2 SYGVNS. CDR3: CASSESGGHHGYTF.

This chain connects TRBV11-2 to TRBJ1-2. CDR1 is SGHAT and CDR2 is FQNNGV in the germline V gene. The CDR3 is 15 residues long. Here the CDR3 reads CASSLDLGPTWGYTF.

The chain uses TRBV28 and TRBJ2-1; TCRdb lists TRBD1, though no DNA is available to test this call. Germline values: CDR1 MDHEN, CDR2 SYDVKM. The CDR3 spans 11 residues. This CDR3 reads CASSPRYEQFF.